A single sample gave rise to the 18 T cell receptor beta chains below, sequenced in a study of OX40 agonist ivuxolimab in advanced cancers. The method was immunoSEQ multiplex PCR; TCRdb's version includes in-frame clones alone and lacks a portion of them. Found here are about 64,000 clones, roughly nine tenths of them singletons; the top ten hold approximately 1.2%. The specimen was CD4+ or CD8+ T cells sorted from blood, collected in a trial of the OX40 agonist ivuxolimab. These receptors all stem from an adult with an advanced solid tumor such as melanoma, head and neck, liver or kidney cancer.

This rearrangement joins TRBV15 to TRBJ2-5; weak D call: TRBD2 (6 bases). The germline V gene encodes CDR1 LNHNV and CDR2 YYDKDF (reference sequence). The CDR3 totals 15 residues. Between the trimmed V and J ends, which lost 0 bases and 5 bases, there was a span of 13 bases. CDR3 bases: TGTGCCACCAGCAGAGACGCCGCGGGGACGGAGACCCAGTACTTC. This codes for CATSRDAAGTETQYF.

The chain has TRBV7-3 and TRBJ2-7; D gene unclear. V was trimmed by 5 bases and J by 2 bases, leaving 13 bases between them. There are 14 residues in the CDR3. Germline CDR1 is SGHTA and CDR2 is FQGTGA. Written as DNA, the CDR3 is TGTGCCAGCAGCCCTTACTCTAGGCCCTACGAGCAGTACTTC. The encoded protein is CASSPYSRPYEQYF.

CDR3 protein: CASSLGGQVEKLFF. As DNA, the CDR3 is TGTGCCAGCAGCTTGGGGGGTCAGGTTGAAAAACTGTTTTTT. The J gene is TRBJ1-4, the V gene TRBV11-2; D possibly corresponds to TRBD1 (5 bases). The CDR3 is 14 amino acids. Germline loops: CDR1 SGHAT, CDR2 FQNNGV. The V end was cut by 3 bases, the J end by 7 bases, with 12 bases between.

The V gene is TRBV6-1, the J gene TRBJ2-5; D is ambiguous. This CDR3 contains 14 residues. Trimming stripped 9 bases from V and 2 bases from J, with 16 bases between. The V gene's germline CDR1 is MNHNS and CDR2 SASEGT. CDR3 in amino acids: CASKESQVQETQYF. The CDR3, as DNA: TGTGCCAGTAAAGAGTCACAAGTACAAGAGACCCAGTACTTC.

The chain uses TRBV4-3 and TRBJ2-5; 8 bases agree with TRBD2. The CDR3 totals 13 residues. Trimming at V came to 1 base and at J to 6 bases, leaving 1 base not matched to a gene. Germline CDR1 and CDR2: LGHNA and YSLEER. The CDR3 DNA follows: TGCGCCAGCAGCCAAGTTAGCGGGAAGACCCAGTACTTC. Its protein is CASSQVSGKTQYF.

J is TRBJ2-7 and V is TRBV5-1; possibly TRBD2 for D (5 bases). From germline, CDR1 is SGHRS and CDR2 YFSETQ. The CDR3 length is 14 residues. V shed 0 bases and J shed 4 bases, with 11 bases lying between them. The CDR3 region is CASSLVSGSYEQYF. The CDR3 nucleotides read TGCGCCAGCAGCTTGGTTTCGGGGTCGTACGAGCAGTACTTC.

J is TRBJ1-2 and V is TRBV11-3; 9 nucleotides line up with TRBD1. The J segment lost 4 bases and the V segment lost 3 bases, leaving 12 bases of the junction unmatched. The CDR3 sequence is 17 residues long. CDR1 is SGHNT, CDR2 YENEEA, per germline. The CDR3 is CASSFHRGPGVSYGYTF. CDR3 coding DNA: TGTGCCAGCAGCTTCCACAGGGGGCCCGGAGTAAGCTATGGCTACACCTTC.

V gene TRBV19 combines with J gene TRBJ1-2; maybe TRBD1 (5 bases). Trimming stripped 7 bases from V and 7 bases from J, with 13 bases between. CDR1 is LNHDA, CDR2 SQIVND, per germline (reference sequence). The CDR3 contains 12 residues. CDR3 DNA sequence: TGTGCCAGTACCAGGGACTTTGGTGGCTACACCTTC. Amino acid sequence: CASTRDFGGYTF.

This chain connects TRBV19 to TRBJ2-7; 7 nucleotides agree with TRBD2. V gave up 3 bases and J gave up 3 bases; unmatched junction bases: 2. The germline V gene has CDR1 LNHDA and CDR2 SQIVND (reference sequence). The CDR3 is 13 amino acids. In DNA form, the CDR3 reads TGTGCCAGTAGTATCGGACTAGTCTACGAGCAGTACTTC. It specifies CASSIGLVYEQYF.

The chain couples TRBV29-1 to TRBJ2-7; D uncertain. This CDR3 contains 13 residues. Germline lookup yields CDR1 SQVTM and CDR2 ANQGSEA. With 4 bases removed from V and 6 bases from J, the gap between germline ends came to 16 bases. CDR3 sequence: CSVVLVLGGEQYF. The CDR3 DNA sequence: TGCAGCGTTGTTCTAGTGTTGGGCGGCGAGCAGTACTTC.

The V gene is TRBV2, the J gene TRBJ2-2; no reliable D call. V dropped 10 bases and J dropped 1 base, with 13 bases sitting between them. Germline V lookup: CDR1 SNHLY, CDR2 FYNNEI. CDR3 size: 14 residues. The CDR3 nucleotides are TGTGCCACCGCCCCCGGCGAGAACACCGGGGAGCTGTTTTTT. It yields the protein CATAPGENTGELFF. Full variable domain (outside the CDR3, taken from reference TRBV2 and TRBJ2-2): EPEVTQTPSHQVTQMGQEVILRCVPISNHLYFYWYRQILGQKVEFLVSFYNNEISEKSEIFDDQFSVERPDGSNFTLKIRSTKLEDSAMYFCATAPGENTGELFFGEGSRLTVL.

This clone turned up a few times. The chain uses TRBV11-2 and TRBJ2-5, with TRBD1 identical over 9 bases. Germline CDR1 and CDR2: SGHAT and FQNNGV. This CDR3 is 15 amino acids long. The ends lost 4 bases at V and 6 bases at J; junction bases unmatched: 9. The CDR3 loop is CASSSRDREAKTQYF. The CDR3 DNA is TGTGCCAGCAGCTCCCGGGACAGGGAGGCGAAGACCCAGTACTTC.

The chain joins TRBV7-3 to TRBJ2-1; 9 nucleotides line up with TRBD2. The CDR3 extends over 15 amino acids. Trimming cost V 5 bases and J 6 bases; bases outside gene matches: 8. The V gene's germline CDR1 is SGHTA and CDR2 FQGTGA. Here the CDR3 reads CASSAAGGDFNEQFF. The CDR3 DNA sequence: TGTGCCAGCAGCGCAGCGGGGGGAGACTTCAATGAGCAGTTCTTC.

This chain uses TRBV18 with TRBJ1-6; D gene uncertain. V gave up 3 bases and J gave up 19 bases, with 16 bases separating them. This CDR3 region has 12 residues. Germline CDR1 KGHSH, CDR2 LQKENI. The CDR3 DNA reads TGTGCCAGCTCACCTGATCAAGCACCGATACACTTT. This gives the protein CASSPDQAPIHF.

The chain is built from TRBV28 and TRBJ1-2; perhaps TRBD1 as D (6 bases). Germline V lookup: CDR1 MDHEN, CDR2 SYDVKM. The CDR3 spans 12 residues. V dropped 7 bases and J dropped 6 bases, with 12 bases sitting between them. Here the CDR3 reads CASIGQFDGYTF. The CDR3 DNA reads TGTGCCAGCATTGGACAGTTCGATGGCTACACCTTC.

This clone was observed a single time. The chain links TRBV4-3 to TRBJ1-1; no clear D gene. Germline V gene lookup returns CDR1 LGHNA and CDR2 YSLEER. This CDR3 region has 13 residues. The V gene lost 0 bases and the J gene lost 8 bases, with 10 bases spanning the gap. The CDR3 DNA is TGCGCCAGCAGCCAAGATGTTAAATCCGAAGCTTTCTTT. Translated, it gives CASSQDVKSEAFF.

J is TRBJ1-1 and V is TRBV5-8; D is ambiguous. The CDR3 loop spans 15 amino acids. CDR1 SGHTS and CDR2 YDEGEE come from the germline V gene. V gave up 0 bases and J gave up 1 base, with 10 bases separating them. The CDR3 region has the DNA TGTGCCAGCAGCTTGGATATAAGGGCGAACACTGAAGCTTTCTTT. Its translation is CASSLDIRANTEAFF.

V and J are TRBV9 and TRBJ1-2, with 10 bases fitting TRBD1. V dropped 0 bases and J dropped 5; count of bases not matched to a gene: 1. This CDR3 comprises 14 residues. CDR1 and CDR2 from the germline V gene are SGDLS and YYNGEE. CDR3 residues: CASSVGTGGYGYTF. The CDR3 DNA is TGTGCCAGCAGCGTAGGGACAGGGGGGTATGGCTACACCTTC.